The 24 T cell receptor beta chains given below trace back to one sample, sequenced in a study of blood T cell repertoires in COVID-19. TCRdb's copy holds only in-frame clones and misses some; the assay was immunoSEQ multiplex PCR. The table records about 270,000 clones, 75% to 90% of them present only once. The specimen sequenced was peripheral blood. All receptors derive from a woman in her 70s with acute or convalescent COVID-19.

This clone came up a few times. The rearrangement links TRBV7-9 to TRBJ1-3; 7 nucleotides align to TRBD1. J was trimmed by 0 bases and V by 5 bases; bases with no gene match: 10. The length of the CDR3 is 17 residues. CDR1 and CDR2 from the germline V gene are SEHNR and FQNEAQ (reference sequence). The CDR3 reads CASSPTGLALSGNTIYF. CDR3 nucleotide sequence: TGTGCCAGCAGCCCGACAGGGTTGGCCCTCTCTGGAAACACCATATATTTT.

The CDR3 DNA sequence: TGTGCCAGCAGCCAAGTAGGGAGCTTAGATACGCAGTATTTT. This codes for CASSQVGSLDTQYF. This chain links TRBV3-1 (or the pseudogene TRBV3-2) with TRBJ2-3; TRBD2 is a possible D gene (5 bases). CDR3 length: 14 residues. Looked up from germline, CDR1 is LGHDT and CDR2 is YNNKEL (reference sequence). V was cut by 1 base and J by 5 bases, with 10 bases left in between.

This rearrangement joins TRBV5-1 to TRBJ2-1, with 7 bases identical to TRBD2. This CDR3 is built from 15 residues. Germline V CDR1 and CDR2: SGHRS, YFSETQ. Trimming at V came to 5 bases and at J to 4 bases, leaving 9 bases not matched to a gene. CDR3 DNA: TGCGCCAGCAGGAGTCAGGCTAGCGGTTACAATGAGCAGTTCTTC. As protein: CASRSQASGYNEQFF.

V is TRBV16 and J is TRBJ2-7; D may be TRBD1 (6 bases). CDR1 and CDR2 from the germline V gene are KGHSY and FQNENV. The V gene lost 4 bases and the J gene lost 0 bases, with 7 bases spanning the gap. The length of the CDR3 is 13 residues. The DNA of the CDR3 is TGTGCCAGCAGCCGGGGGCCCTCCTACGAGCAGTACTTC. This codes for CASSRGPSYEQYF.

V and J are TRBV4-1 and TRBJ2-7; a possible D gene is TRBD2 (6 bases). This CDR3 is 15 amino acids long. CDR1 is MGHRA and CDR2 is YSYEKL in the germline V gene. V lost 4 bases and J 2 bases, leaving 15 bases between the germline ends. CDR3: CASSPTGTQTYEQYF. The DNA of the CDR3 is TGCGCCAGCAGCCCAACCGGGACTCAGACCTACGAGCAGTACTTC.

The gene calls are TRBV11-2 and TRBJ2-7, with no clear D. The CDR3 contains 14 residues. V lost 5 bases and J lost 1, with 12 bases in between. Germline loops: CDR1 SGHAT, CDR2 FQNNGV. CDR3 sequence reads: CASSPLESSYEQYF. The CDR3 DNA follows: TGTGCCAGCAGCCCCCTGGAGTCTTCCTACGAGCAGTACTTC.

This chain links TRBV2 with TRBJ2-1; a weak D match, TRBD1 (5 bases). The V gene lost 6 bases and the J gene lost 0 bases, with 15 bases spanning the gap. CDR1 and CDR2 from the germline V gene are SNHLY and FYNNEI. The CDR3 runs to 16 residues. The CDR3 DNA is TGTGCCAGCAGCATTCTCGACAGTAGCTCCTACAATGAGCAGTTCTTC. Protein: CASSILDSSSYNEQFF.

CDR3 loop: CASSGHRRGRQETQYF. The CDR3 nucleotides are TGCGCCAGCAGTGGACACCGCCGAGGGCGGCAAGAGACCCAGTACTTC. The V and J genes are TRBV10-1 and TRBJ2-5, with D possibly matching TRBD2 (5 bases). CDR1 and CDR2 (germline): WNHNN, SYGVQD (reference sequence). Trimming stripped 4 bases from V and 2 bases from J, with 17 bases between. This CDR3 has 16 residues.

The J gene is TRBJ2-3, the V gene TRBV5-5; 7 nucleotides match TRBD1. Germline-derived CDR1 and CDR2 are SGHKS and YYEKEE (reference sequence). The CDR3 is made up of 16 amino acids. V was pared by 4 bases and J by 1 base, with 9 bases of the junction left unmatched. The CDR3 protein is CASSPRAQGGTDTQYF. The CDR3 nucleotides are TGTGCCAGCAGCCCCCGGGCCCAGGGGGGCACAGATACGCAGTATTTT. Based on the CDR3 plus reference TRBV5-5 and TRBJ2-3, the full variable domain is DAGVTQSPTHLIKTRGQQVTLRCSPISGHKSVSWYQQVLGQGPQFIFQYYEKEERGRGNFPDRFSARQFPNYSSELNVNALLLGDSALYLCASSPRAQGGTDTQYFGPGTRLTVL.

CDR3 sequence reads: CASSPRGDFTDTQYF. Written as DNA, the CDR3 is TGCGCCAGCAGCCCCAGGGGGGACTTTACAGATACGCAGTATTTT. The J gene is TRBJ2-3, the V gene TRBV4-1; D perhaps matches TRBD1 (7 bases). The CDR3 has 15 residues. V was shortened by 4 bases and J by 3 bases, with 14 bases between the two germline ends. Germline V gene sequence: CDR1 MGHRA, CDR2 YSYEKL.

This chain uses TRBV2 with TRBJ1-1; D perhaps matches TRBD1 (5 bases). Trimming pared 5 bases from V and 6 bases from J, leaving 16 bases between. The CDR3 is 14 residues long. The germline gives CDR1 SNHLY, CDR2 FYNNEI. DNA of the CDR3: TGTGCCAGCAGTAGCACCAGGGTCACTGCTGAAGCTTTCTTT. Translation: CASSSTRVTAEAFF.

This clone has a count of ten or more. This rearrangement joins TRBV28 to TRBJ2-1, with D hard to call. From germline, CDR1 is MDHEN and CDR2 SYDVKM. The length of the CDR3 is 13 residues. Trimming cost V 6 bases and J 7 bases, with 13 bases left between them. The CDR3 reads CASRYRVKNEQFF. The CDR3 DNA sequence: TGTGCCAGCAGGTACCGGGTAAAAAATGAGCAGTTCTTC.

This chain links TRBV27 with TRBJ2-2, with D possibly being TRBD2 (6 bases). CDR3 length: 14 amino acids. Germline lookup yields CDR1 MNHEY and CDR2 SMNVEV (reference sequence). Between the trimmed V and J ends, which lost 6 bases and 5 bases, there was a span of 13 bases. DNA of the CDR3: TGTGCCAGCAGGGGGGAGGTACGAACCGGGGAGCTGTTTTTT. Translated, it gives CASRGEVRTGELFF.

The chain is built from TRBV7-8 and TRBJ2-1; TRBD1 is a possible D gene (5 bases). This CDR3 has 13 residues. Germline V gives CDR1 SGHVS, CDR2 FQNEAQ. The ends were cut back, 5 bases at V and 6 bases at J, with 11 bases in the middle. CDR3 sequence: CASSGARGNEQFF. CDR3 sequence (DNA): TGTGCCAGCAGCGGAGCTAGGGGCAATGAGCAGTTCTTC.

CDR3 DNA sequence: TGTGCCAGCAGCCTTAGACAGGGGGAAAATTCACCCCTCCACTTT. Residues: CASSLRQGENSPLHF. The chain carries TRBV5-6 and TRBJ1-6; TRBD1 agrees at 9 bases. CDR1 is SGHDT and CDR2 is YYEEEE in the germline V gene. V was pared by 4 bases and J by 7 bases, with 6 bases of the junction left unmatched. The CDR3 has 15 residues.

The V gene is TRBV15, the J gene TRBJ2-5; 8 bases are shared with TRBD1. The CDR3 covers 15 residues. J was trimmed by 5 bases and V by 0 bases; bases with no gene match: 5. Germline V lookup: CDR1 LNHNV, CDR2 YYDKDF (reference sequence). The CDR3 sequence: CATSRDPGGHETQYF. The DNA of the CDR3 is TGTGCCACCAGCAGAGATCCAGGGGGCCACGAGACCCAGTACTTC. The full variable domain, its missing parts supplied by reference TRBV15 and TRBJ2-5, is DAMVIQNPRYQVTQFGKPVTLSCSQTLNHNVMYWYQQKSSQAPKLLFHYYDKDFNNEADTPDNFQSRRPNTSFCFLDIRSPGLGDTAMYLCATSRDPGGHETQYFGPGTRLLVL.

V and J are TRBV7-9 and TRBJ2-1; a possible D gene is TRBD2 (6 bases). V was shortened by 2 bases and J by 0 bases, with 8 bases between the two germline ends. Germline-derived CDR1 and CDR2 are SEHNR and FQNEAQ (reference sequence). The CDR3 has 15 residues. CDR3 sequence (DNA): TGTGCCAGCAGCTTAACCGGGGGCTCCTACAATGAGCAGTTCTTC. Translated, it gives CASSLTGGSYNEQFF.

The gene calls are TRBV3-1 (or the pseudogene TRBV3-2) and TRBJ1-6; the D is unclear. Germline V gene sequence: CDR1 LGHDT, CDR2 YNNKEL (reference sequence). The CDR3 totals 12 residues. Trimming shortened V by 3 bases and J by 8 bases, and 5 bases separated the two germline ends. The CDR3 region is CASSHSDSPLHF. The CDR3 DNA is TGTGCCAGCAGCCACTCGGATTCACCCCTCCACTTT.

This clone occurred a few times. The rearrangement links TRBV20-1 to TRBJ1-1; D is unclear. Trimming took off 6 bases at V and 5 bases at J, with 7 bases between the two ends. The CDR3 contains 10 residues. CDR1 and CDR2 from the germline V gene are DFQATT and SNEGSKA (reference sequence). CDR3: CSAMRTEAFF. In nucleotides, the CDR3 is TGCAGTGCCATGCGGACTGAAGCTTTCTTT.

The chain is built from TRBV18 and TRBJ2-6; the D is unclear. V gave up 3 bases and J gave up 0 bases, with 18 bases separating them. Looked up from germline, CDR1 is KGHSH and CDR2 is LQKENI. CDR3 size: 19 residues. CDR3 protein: CASSPLGQRTDSGANVLTF. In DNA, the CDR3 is TGTGCCAGCTCACCTCTAGGCCAGAGAACCGACTCTGGGGCCAACGTCCTGACTTTC.

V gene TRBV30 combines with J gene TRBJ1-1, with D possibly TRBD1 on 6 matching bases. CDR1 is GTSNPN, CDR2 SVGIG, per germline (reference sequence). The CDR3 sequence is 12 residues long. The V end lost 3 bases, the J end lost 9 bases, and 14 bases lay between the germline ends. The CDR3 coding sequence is TGTGCCTGGAGCAAGGGGGACCCCAAAGCTTTCTTT. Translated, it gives CAWSKGDPKAFF.

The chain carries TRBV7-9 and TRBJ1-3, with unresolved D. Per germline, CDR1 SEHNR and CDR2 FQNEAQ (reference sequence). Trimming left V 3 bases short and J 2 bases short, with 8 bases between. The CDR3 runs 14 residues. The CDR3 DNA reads TGTGCCAGCAGCTTCCCCGGGGCTGGAAACACCATATATTTT. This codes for CASSFPGAGNTIYF.

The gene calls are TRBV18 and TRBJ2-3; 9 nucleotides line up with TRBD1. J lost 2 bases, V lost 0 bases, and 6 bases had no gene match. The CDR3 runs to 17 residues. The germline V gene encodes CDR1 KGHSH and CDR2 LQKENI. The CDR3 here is CASSPPGGQGVTDTQYF. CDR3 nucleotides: TGTGCCAGCTCACCACCGGGGGGACAGGGAGTCACAGATACGCAGTATTTT. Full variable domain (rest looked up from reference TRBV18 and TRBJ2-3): NAGVMQNPRHLVRRRGQEARLRCSPMKGHSHVYWYRQLPEEGLKFMVYLQKENIIDESGMPKERFSAEFPKEGPSILRIQQVVRGDSAAYFCASSPPGGQGVTDTQYFGPGTRLTVL.

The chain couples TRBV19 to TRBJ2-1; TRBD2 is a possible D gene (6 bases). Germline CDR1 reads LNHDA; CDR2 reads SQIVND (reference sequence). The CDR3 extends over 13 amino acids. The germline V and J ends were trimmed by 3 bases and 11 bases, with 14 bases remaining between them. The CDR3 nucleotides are TGTGCCAGTAGTATCGGCGGGAAAGGAAAGCAGTTCTTC. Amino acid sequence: CASSIGGKGKQFF.